A selection of T cell receptor beta chains follows, all from one sample in a study of T cell clonotyping in hematopoietic cell transplantation. Generated by immunoSEQ multiplex PCR, the TCRdb table keeps only in-frame clones and is missing some. Of about 20,000 clones in the sample, roughly 83% were seen once. Sequenced material: peripheral blood mononuclear cells, taken before stem cell transplant. All receptors come from a man in his forties or fifties with acute myeloid leukemia. Some clones in this sample may be carry-over from other donors' samples. The CDR3 runs from the conserved cysteine through the conserved F or W. The order of the fields is V gene, J gene, D gene, clone size, CDR3 protein, CDR3 DNA. The D gene is left open where the match is weak. Size is omitted from some rows. Given values are once, few, many or a class for expanded clones.

v_gene: TRBV11-2; j_gene: TRBJ1-1; d_gene: -; abundance: once; CDR3aa: CASSLVVQAFF; CDR3nt: TGTGCCAGCAGCTTGGTGGTACAAGCTTTCTTT
v_gene: TRBV10-3; j_gene: TRBJ1-3; d_gene: -; abundance: -; CDR3aa: CAISDGVGNTIYF; CDR3nt: TGTGCCATCAGTGATGGGGTAGGAAACACCATATATTTT
v_gene: TRBV28; j_gene: TRBJ2-3; d_gene: TRBD2; abundance: -; CDR3aa: CRAGGFTDTQYF; CDR3nt: TGTAGGGCGGGGGGGTTCACAGATACGCAGTATTTT
v_gene: TRBV6-6; j_gene: TRBJ2-7; d_gene: -; abundance: medium-sized; CDR3aa: CAAAGSWEQYF; CDR3nt: TGTGCCGCAGCAGGGAGTTGGGAGCAGTACTTC
v_gene: TRBV9; j_gene: TRBJ2-5; d_gene: -; abundance: once; CDR3aa: CASSVGRGPETQYF; CDR3nt: TGTGCCAGCAGCGTAGGGCGGGGGCCAGAGACCCAGTACTTC
v_gene: TRBV5-8; j_gene: TRBJ1-3; d_gene: -; abundance: -; CDR3aa: CASSLFLRGNTIYF; CDR3nt: TGTGCCAGCAGCTTGTTCCTTAGGGGGAACACCATATATTTT
v_gene: TRBV6-4; j_gene: TRBJ2-3; d_gene: -; abundance: -; CDR3aa: CASSLQSTDTQYF; CDR3nt: TGTGCCAGCAGTCTTCAAAGCACAGATACGCAGTATTTT
v_gene: TRBV7-3; j_gene: TRBJ1-1; d_gene: -; abundance: -; CDR3aa: CASSLTGGLTEAFF; CDR3nt: TGTGCCAGCAGCTTAACCGGGGGGCTCACTGAAGCTTTCTTT
v_gene: TRBV11-2; j_gene: TRBJ2-4; d_gene: -; abundance: few; CDR3aa: CASTTGRVSGNIQYF; CDR3nt: TGTGCCAGCACCACTGGTAGGGTGTCGGGAAACATTCAGTACTTC
v_gene: TRBV6-1; j_gene: TRBJ2-1; d_gene: -; abundance: few; CDR3aa: CASSPSRTSYNEQFF; CDR3nt: TGTGCCAGCAGTCCATCGCGGACCTCTTACAATGAGCAGTTCTTC
v_gene: TRBV9; j_gene: TRBJ2-3; d_gene: TRBD2; abundance: -; CDR3aa: CASSVEGGLALSDTQYF; CDR3nt: TGTGCCAGCAGCGTAGAGGGCGGACTAGCGCTCTCAGATACGCAGTATTTT
v_gene: TRBV4-1; j_gene: TRBJ2-7; d_gene: -; abundance: -; CDR3aa: CASSQVVSYEQYF; CDR3nt: TGCGCCAGCAGCCAAGTCGTCTCCTACGAGCAGTACTTC
v_gene: TRBV18; j_gene: TRBJ2-3; d_gene: TRBD2; abundance: -; CDR3aa: CASSPRTSGDPRGWITDTQYF; CDR3nt: TGTGCCAGCTCACCAAGGACTAGCGGGGACCCGAGAGGGTGGATCACAGATACGCAGTATTTT
v_gene: TRBV6-5; j_gene: TRBJ2-7; d_gene: TRBD1; abundance: -; CDR3aa: CASSLQGATGYEQYF; CDR3nt: TGTGCCAGCAGTCTACAGGGGGCAACAGGCTACGAGCAGTACTTC
v_gene: TRBV28; j_gene: TRBJ1-5; d_gene: -; abundance: few; CDR3aa: CASNVQPQHF; CDR3nt: TGTGCCAGCAACGTTCAGCCCCAGCATTTT
v_gene: TRBV10-2; j_gene: TRBJ2-4; d_gene: -; abundance: once; CDR3aa: CASIPRGAAKNIQYF; CDR3nt: TGCGCCAGCATCCCCCGGGGGGCGGCCAAAAACATTCAGTACTTC
v_gene: TRBV5-4; j_gene: TRBJ1-2; d_gene: -; abundance: few; CDR3aa: CASSLGIGEDGYTF; CDR3nt: TGTGCCAGCAGCTTGGGGATCGGGGAGGATGGCTACACCTTC
v_gene: TRBV7-2; j_gene: TRBJ1-1; d_gene: -; abundance: -; CDR3aa: CASSSAGTSGSRAFF; CDR3nt: TGTGCCAGCAGCTCGGCCGGGACTAGCGGGTCTAGAGCTTTCTTT
v_gene: TRBV10-1; j_gene: TRBJ1-1; d_gene: -; abundance: -; CDR3aa: CASTSDRNTEAFF; CDR3nt: TGCGCCAGCACCTCGGACAGGAACACTGAAGCTTTCTTT
v_gene: TRBV21-1; j_gene: TRBJ2-7; d_gene: -; abundance: -; CDR3aa: CASSPPKRESSYEQYF; CDR3nt: TGTGCCAGCAGCCCTCCTAAGCGCGAGAGCTCCTACGAGCAGTACTTC
v_gene: TRBV13; j_gene: TRBJ2-7; d_gene: -; abundance: -; CDR3aa: CASSFSVGQPSYEQYF; CDR3nt: TGTGCCAGCAGCTTTTCCGTCGGACAGCCGTCCTACGAGCAGTACTTC
v_gene: TRBV6-5; j_gene: TRBJ2-1; d_gene: -; abundance: -; CDR3aa: CASRTTSGEQFF; CDR3nt: TGTGCCAGCAGGACCACTAGTGGCGAGCAGTTCTTC
v_gene: TRBV30; j_gene: TRBJ1-1; d_gene: -; abundance: -; CDR3aa: CAWSAGAGSDLGGEAFF; CDR3nt: TGTGCCTGGAGCGCGGGGGCAGGGAGCGACCTCGGCGGGGAAGCTTTCTTT
v_gene: TRBV18; j_gene: TRBJ1-2; d_gene: -; abundance: -; CDR3aa: CASSPLSGTTNYGYTF; CDR3nt: TGTGCCAGCTCACCACTGTCCGGGACAACTAACTATGGCTACACCTTC
v_gene: TRBV5-6; j_gene: TRBJ2-7; d_gene: -; abundance: once; CDR3aa: CASSSTGLAEQYF; CDR3nt: TGTGCCAGCAGCTCTACAGGGTTGGCCGAGCAGTACTTC
v_gene: TRBV5-1; j_gene: TRBJ2-1; d_gene: -; abundance: once; CDR3aa: CASSFLATKNEQFF; CDR3nt: TGCGCCAGCAGCTTTTTGGCTACTAAAAATGAGCAGTTCTTC
v_gene: TRBV6-5; j_gene: TRBJ2-1; d_gene: TRBD1; abundance: few; CDR3aa: CASSFPTGSYNEQFF; CDR3nt: TGTGCCAGCAGTTTCCCGACAGGGTCCTACAATGAGCAGTTCTTC